Described below is a single T cell receptor beta chain sequence and its context. The antigen is not known. The CDR3 is 17 residues long. The V and J ends lost 7 bases and 5 bases, in that order; junction bases with no gene match: 15. Germline V gene lookup returns CDR1 DFQATT and CDR2 SNEGSKA (reference sequence). Included in the TCR beta cDNA libraries were unique molecular identifiers. Input populations of 1 to 10 million T cells gave rise to roughly 500,000 cDNA molecules. TCRdb passed the PCR reads through MiXCR, listing each CDR3 protein once. The sample lists about 800,000 distinct CDR3 sequences, roughly 27% seen once, with about 0.5% in the top ten. The data stem from a study of post-analysis software for immune sequencing data. The study, taken as a whole, reports: A few TRBV segments (TRBV5-6, TRBV5-1 and TRBV20-1 among them) occurred more frequently in patients than in controls. Normalized Chao1 diversity in multiple sclerosis patients fell significantly below that of controls. Strong co-clustering by F measure linked samples that shared a preparation batch.

Sequencing input: blood. The sequence came from a girl between 10 and 17 years old with multiple sclerosis. The chain combines TRBV20-1 with TRBJ2-1; 12 bases fit TRBD2. The CDR3 DNA is TGCAGTGTCCGGACTAGCGGGAAGTCTGGATCCCACAATGAGCAGTTCTTC. It encodes CSVRTSGKSGSHNEQFF.